These 2 T cell receptor beta chains were all obtained from the same sample, sequenced in a study of blood T cell repertoires in COVID-19. TCRdb's copy holds only in-frame clones and misses some; the assay was immunoSEQ multiplex PCR. Altogether around 250,000 clones are present, around 85% being singletons, with the ten largest covering around 1.8%. The sample taken for sequencing was PBMCs or T cells enriched from blood (not recorded which). Receptors originate from a woman aged 45 to 65 who had recovered from COVID-19.

This clone has just a few counts. The CDR3, as DNA: TGTGCCTCCATAGCAGGGGGCAAATATACGCAGTATTTT. It is translated as CASIAGGKYTQYF. The rearrangement uses TRBV24-1 and TRBJ2-3; 8 nucleotides align to TRBD1. CDR1 is KGHDR and CDR2 is SFDVKD in the germline V gene. The CDR3 covers 13 residues. V trimming: 12 bases; J trimming: 7 bases; junction bases outside the gene matches: 11.

This chain links TRBV28 with TRBJ1-5, with D possibly TRBD1 on 6 matching bases. This CDR3 is built from 13 residues. V was clipped by 8 bases and J by 4 bases, with 12 bases between them. Germline V lookup: CDR1 MDHEN, CDR2 SYDVKM. The DNA for the CDR3 is TGTGCCAGCGGAGTACAGGGTAATCAGCCCCAGCATTTT. Encoded protein: CASGVQGNQPQHF.